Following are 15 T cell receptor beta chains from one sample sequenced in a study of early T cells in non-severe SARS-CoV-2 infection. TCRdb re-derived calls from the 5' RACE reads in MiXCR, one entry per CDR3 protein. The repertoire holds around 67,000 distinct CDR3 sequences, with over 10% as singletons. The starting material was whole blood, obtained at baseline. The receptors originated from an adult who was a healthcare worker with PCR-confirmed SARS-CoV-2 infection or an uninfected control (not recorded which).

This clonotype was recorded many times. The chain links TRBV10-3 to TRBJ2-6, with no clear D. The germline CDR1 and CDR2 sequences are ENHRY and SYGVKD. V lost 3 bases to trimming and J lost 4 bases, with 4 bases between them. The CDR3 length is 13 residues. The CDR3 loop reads CAISDRGANVLTF. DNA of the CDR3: TGTGCCATCAGTGATAGGGGGGCCAACGTCCTGACTTTC.

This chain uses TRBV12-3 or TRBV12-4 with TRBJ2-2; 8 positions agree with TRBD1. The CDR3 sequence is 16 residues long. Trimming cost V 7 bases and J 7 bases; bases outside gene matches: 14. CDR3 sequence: CASTRRGPGGIGELFF. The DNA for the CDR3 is TGTGCCAGCACCCGAAGAGGGCCAGGGGGCATCGGGGAGCTGTTTTTT.

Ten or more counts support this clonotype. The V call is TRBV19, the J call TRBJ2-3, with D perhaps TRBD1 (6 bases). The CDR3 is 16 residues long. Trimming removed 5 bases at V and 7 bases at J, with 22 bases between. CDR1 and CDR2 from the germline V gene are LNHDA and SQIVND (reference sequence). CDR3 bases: TGTGCCAGTAGTCCACCGACAGGAGGCGGCTTATATACGCAGTATTTT. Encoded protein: CASSPPTGGGLYTQYF.

This CDR3 is CATSRDRVRTQYF. The DNA of the CDR3 is TGTGCCACCAGCAGAGACAGGGTGAGGACCCAGTACTTC. The chain links TRBV15 to TRBJ2-5, with D possibly TRBD1 on 5 matching bases. The germline gives CDR1 LNHNV, CDR2 YYDKDF (reference sequence). The length of the CDR3 is 13 residues. V was cut by 0 bases and J by 7 bases, with 9 bases left in between.

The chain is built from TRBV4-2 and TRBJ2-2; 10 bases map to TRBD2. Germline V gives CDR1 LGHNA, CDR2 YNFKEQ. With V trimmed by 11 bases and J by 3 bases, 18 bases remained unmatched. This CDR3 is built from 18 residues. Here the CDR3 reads CASSQGILAGADTGELFF. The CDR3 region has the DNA TGTGCCTCCAGCCAAGGAATTCTAGCGGGGGCCGACACCGGGGAGCTGTTTTTT.

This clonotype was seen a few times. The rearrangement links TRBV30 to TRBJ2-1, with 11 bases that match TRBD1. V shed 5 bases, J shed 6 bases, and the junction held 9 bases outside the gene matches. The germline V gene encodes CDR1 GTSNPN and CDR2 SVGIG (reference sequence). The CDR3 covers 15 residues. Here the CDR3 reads CAWELPGTGGNEQFF. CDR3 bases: TGTGCCTGGGAGTTACCCGGGACAGGGGGCAATGAGCAGTTCTTC. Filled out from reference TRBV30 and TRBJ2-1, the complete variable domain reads SQTIHQWPATLVQPVGSPLSLECTVEGTSNPNLYWYRQAAGRGLQLLFYSVGIGQISSEVPQNLSASRPQDRQFILSSKKLLLSDSGFYLCAWELPGTGGNEQFFGPGTRLTVL.

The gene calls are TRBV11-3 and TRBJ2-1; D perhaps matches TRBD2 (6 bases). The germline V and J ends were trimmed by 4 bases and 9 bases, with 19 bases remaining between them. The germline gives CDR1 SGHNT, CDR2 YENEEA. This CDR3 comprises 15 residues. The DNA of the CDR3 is TGTGCCAGCAGCTCTATGGGGACTGGGGGGTCTGAGCAGTTCTTC. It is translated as CASSSMGTGGSEQFF.

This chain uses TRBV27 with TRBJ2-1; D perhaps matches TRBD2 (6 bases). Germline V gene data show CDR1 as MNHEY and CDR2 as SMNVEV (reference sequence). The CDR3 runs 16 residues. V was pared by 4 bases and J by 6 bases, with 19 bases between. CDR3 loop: CASSSPLKLAFNEQFF. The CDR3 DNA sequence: TGTGCCAGCAGTTCCCCCTTAAAACTAGCTTTCAATGAGCAGTTCTTC.

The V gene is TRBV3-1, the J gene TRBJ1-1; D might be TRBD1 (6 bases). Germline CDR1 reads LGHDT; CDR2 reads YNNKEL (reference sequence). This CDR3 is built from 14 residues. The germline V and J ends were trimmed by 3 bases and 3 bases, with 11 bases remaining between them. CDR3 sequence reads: CASSHRGGYTEAFF. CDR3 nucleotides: TGTGCCAGCAGCCACAGGGGCGGATACACTGAAGCTTTCTTT.

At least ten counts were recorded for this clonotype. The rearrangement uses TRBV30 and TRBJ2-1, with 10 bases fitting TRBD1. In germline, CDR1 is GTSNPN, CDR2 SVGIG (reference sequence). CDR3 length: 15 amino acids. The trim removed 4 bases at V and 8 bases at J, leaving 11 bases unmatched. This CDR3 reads CAWNTPGQGNHEQFF. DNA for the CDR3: TGTGCCTGGAACACTCCGGGACAGGGGAACCATGAGCAGTTCTTC.

This chain's CDR3 is CASSPAAGGGYGYTF. CDR3 DNA: TGTGCCAGCAGCCCGGCGGCGGGCGGGGGCTATGGCTACACCTTC. The chain carries TRBV6-2 or TRBV6-3 and TRBJ1-2, with D possibly matching TRBD1 (5 bases). CDR1 and CDR2 from the germline V gene are MNHEY and SVGEGT. CDR3 size: 15 residues. V was cut by 6 bases and J by 4 bases, with 18 bases left in between.

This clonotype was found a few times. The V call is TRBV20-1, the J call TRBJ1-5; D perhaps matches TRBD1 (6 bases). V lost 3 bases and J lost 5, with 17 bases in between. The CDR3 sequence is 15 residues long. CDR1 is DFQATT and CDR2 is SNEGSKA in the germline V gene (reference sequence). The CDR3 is CSASKAGAYDQPQHF. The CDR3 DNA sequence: TGCAGTGCTAGTAAGGCAGGGGCGTATGATCAGCCCCAGCATTTT.

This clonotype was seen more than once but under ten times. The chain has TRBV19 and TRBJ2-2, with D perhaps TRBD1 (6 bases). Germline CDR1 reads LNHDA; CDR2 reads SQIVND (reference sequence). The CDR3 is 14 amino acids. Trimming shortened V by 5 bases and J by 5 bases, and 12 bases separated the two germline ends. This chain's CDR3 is CASSQTGGTGELFF. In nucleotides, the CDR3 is TGTGCCAGTAGTCAGACAGGAGGTACCGGGGAGCTGTTTTTT.

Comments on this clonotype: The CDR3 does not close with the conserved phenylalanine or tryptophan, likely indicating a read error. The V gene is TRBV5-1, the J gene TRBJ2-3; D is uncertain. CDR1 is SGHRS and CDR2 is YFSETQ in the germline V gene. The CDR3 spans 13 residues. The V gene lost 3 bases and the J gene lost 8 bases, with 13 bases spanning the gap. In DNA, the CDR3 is TGCGCCAGCAGCTCAGTGCCCCGCGGTACGCAGTATTAT. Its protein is CASSSVPRGTQYY.

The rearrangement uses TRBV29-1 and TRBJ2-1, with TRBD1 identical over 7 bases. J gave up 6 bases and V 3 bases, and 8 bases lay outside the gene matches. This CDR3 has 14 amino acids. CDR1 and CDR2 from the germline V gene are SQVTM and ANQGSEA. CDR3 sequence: CSVDATGITNEQFF. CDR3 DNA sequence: TGCAGCGTTGATGCGACAGGGATCACCAATGAGCAGTTCTTC.